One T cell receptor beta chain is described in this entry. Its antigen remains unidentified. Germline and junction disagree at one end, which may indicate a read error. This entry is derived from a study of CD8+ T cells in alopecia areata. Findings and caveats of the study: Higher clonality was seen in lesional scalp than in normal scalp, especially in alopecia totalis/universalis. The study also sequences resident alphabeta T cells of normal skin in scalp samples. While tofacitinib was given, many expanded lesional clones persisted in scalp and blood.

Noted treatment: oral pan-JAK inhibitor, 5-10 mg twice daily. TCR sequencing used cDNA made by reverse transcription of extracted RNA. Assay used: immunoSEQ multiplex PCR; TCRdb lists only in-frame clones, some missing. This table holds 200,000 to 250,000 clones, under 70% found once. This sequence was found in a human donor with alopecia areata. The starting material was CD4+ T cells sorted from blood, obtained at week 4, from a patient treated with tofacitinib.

As DNA, the CDR3 is TGTGCTAGCAGCTTCGCGGATACGAGGGGTAACACCGGGGAGCTGTTTTTT. Its translation is CASSFADTRGNTGELFF. The V and J genes are TRBV7-7 and TRBJ2-2, with D perhaps given as TRBD1 or TRBD2 (5 bases each). The CDR3 length is 17 residues. Germline V lookup: CDR1 SSHAT, CDR2 FNYEAQ (reference sequence).